This T cell receptor (beta chain) was sequenced for a study of T cells in women clearing cervical HPV infection. TCR beta CDR3 amplified by multiplex PCR from approximately 1,300 ng genomic DNA. The protocol was immunoSEQ multiplex PCR, while the TCRdb copy is restricted to in-frame clones and leaves out a portion. Its listing shows 25,000 to 35,000 clones. The CDR3 sequence is 14 residues long. Germline lookup yields CDR1 LNHDA and CDR2 SQIVND (reference sequence). Of note for this clone: The CDR3 end falls 3 residues outside the read, so it is completed with the germline J gene.

The chain joins TRBV19 to TRBJ1-1; 8 bases agree with TRBD1. This receptor was identified in a woman aged 18-70 years with a cervical HPV16 infection that either progressed to CIN3+ or cleared (not recorded which). Sequencing was carried out using blood buffy coat. CDR3 protein: CASSMGTGIAEAFF. The covered CDR3 bases are TGTGCCAGTAGTATGGGGACAGGCATAGCCGAA.